This is a list of T cell receptor beta chains from one sample in a study of cytomegalovirus exposure and HLA in healthy donors. Data came from immunoSEQ multiplex PCR; TCRdb stores just in-frame clones and leaves some out. The data contain roughly 180,000 clones, more than 70% of them seen just once; the ten biggest clones take up 0.2% to 0.3%. Sequences were obtained from PBMCs. The receptors were gathered from a boy between 10 and 17 years old in good health and CMV-seronegative. Each CDR3 is given with its conserved first and last residue. A D gene is named only where the DNA matches it firmly. The size entry is marked missing in some rows and otherwise reads once, few, many or a size class.

>TRBV5-4|TRBD1|-|TRBJ2-5
CASRPGTGGLETQYF
TGTGCCAGCAGGCCCGGGACAGGGGGATTAGAGACCCAGTACTTC
>TRBV4-2|-|-|TRBJ1-2
CASSEGSDNYGYTF
TGTGCCAGCAGCGAGGGCTCGGACAACTATGGCTACACCTTC
>TRBV10-3|TRBD1|-|TRBJ1-4
CAISQGGTNEKLFF
TGTGCCATCTCCCAGGGGGGAACTAATGAAAAACTGTTTTTT
>TRBV27|-|few|TRBJ1-1
CASSSSYLSAEAFF
-
>TRBV4-2|TRBD2|-|TRBJ2-7
CASSQDGTSGSYEQYF
TGTGCCAGCAGCCAAGATGGGACTAGCGGGTCCTACGAGCAGTACTTC
>TRBV25-1|-|-|TRBJ1-1
CASRVNTEAFF
TGTGCCAGTCGGGTGAACACTGAAGCTTTCTTT
>TRBV7-2|TRBD2|once|TRBJ2-1
CASSLQSSGAHEQFF
TGTGCCAGCAGCTTACAGTCTAGCGGGGCCCATGAGCAGTTCTTC
>TRBV9|-|-|TRBJ1-1
CASSVGGRTEAFF
TGTGCCAGCAGCGTCGGGGGGAGGACTGAAGCTTTCTTT
>TRBV27|TRBD1|-|TRBJ1-2
CASSIQGFYGYTF
TGTGCCAGTAGTATACAGGGGTTTTATGGCTACACCTTC
>TRBV27|-|-|TRBJ2-7
CASSFSGAYEQYF
TGTGCCAGCAGTTTCTCAGGGGCCTACGAGCAGTACTTC
>TRBV11-2|-|-|TRBJ2-3
CASSLALPTQYF
TGTGCCAGCAGCTTAGCACTTCCTACGCAGTATTTT